Listed below are T cell receptor beta chains from one sample, sequenced in a study of regulatory T cells in long-lasting Graves disease. TCRdb processed the multiplex PCR reads anew with MiXCR; each CDR3 protein has one entry. The repertoire includes approximately 540,000 distinct CDR3 sequences, around 12% of them detected once, and roughly 9.3% sits in the top ten. The sample also formed part of further work on T cells in Graves' hyperthyroidism and ophthalmopathy.

Material: peripheral blood mononuclear cells (PBMCs), obtained at new diagnosis, from a patient treated with antithyroid drugs. These receptors originate from a woman aged 25 to 45 with Graves disease. The CDR3 runs from the conserved cysteine through the conserved F or W. Each record gives: V gene, D gene, J gene, CDR3 protein. A D gene is named only where the DNA matches it firmly.

v_gene: TRBV3-1; d_gene: NA; j_gene: TRBJ2-1; CDR3aa: CASSHRFEQFF
v_gene: TRBV18; d_gene: NA; j_gene: TRBJ2-1; CDR3aa: CASSPRFVGDEQFF
v_gene: TRBV27; d_gene: NA; j_gene: TRBJ2-2; CDR3aa: CASRLIPLDGELFF
v_gene: TRBV19; d_gene: NA; j_gene: TRBJ1-1; CDR3aa: CASADSPMNTEAFF
v_gene: TRBV12-3/TRBV12-4; d_gene: TRBD1; j_gene: TRBJ1-2; CDR3aa: CASSRQTGGLGYTF
v_gene: TRBV18; d_gene: NA; j_gene: TRBJ2-3; CDR3aa: CASSPQGALADTQYF
v_gene: TRBV7-9; d_gene: NA; j_gene: TRBJ1-2; CDR3aa: CASSLIAHLLYGYTF
v_gene: TRBV27; d_gene: TRBD2; j_gene: TRBJ2-3; CDR3aa: CASSPGTSGSSDTQYF
v_gene: TRBV12-3/TRBV12-4; d_gene: NA; j_gene: TRBJ2-7; CDR3aa: CASRPGPAVHEQYF
v_gene: TRBV5-1; d_gene: TRBD2; j_gene: TRBJ2-1; CDR3aa: CASSLVAGSYNEQFF
v_gene: TRBV2; d_gene: NA; j_gene: TRBJ2-1; CDR3aa: CASSEQIWEQFF
v_gene: TRBV6-1; d_gene: NA; j_gene: TRBJ2-7; CDR3aa: CASSKSRVTYEQYF
v_gene: TRBV4-2; d_gene: TRBD2; j_gene: TRBJ2-5; CDR3aa: CASSQAKTSGQETQYF
v_gene: TRBV6-1; d_gene: TRBD2; j_gene: TRBJ2-4; CDR3aa: CASKVAGEYGNIQYF
v_gene: TRBV7-9; d_gene: TRBD1; j_gene: TRBJ1-1; CDR3aa: CASSPWTGASLYTDAFF
v_gene: TRBV20-1; d_gene: NA; j_gene: TRBJ2-5; CDR3aa: CSAYDRRGETQYF
v_gene: TRBV7-2; d_gene: NA; j_gene: TRBJ1-2; CDR3aa: CASSPGAADYGYTF
v_gene: TRBV2; d_gene: NA; j_gene: TRBJ2-3; CDR3aa: CASRGDLNTQYF
v_gene: TRBV19; d_gene: TRBD1; j_gene: TRBJ2-1; CDR3aa: CATEGDSLGWGNNEQFF
v_gene: TRBV24-1; d_gene: NA; j_gene: TRBJ2-5; CDR3aa: CATSDFGLAVQETQYF
v_gene: TRBV3-1; d_gene: TRBD2; j_gene: TRBJ2-2; CDR3aa: CASSQDLPGGPTGELFF
v_gene: TRBV19; d_gene: TRBD1; j_gene: TRBJ2-7; CDR3aa: CASSPRQGLGPSYEQYF
v_gene: TRBV3-1; d_gene: NA; j_gene: TRBJ1-1; CDR3aa: CASSQVDTEAFF
v_gene: TRBV12-3/TRBV12-4; d_gene: NA; j_gene: TRBJ1-3; CDR3aa: CASSAPSGNTIYF
v_gene: TRBV3-1; d_gene: TRBD2; j_gene: TRBJ2-1; CDR3aa: CASSQDKGLVLSNEQFF
v_gene: TRBV11-3; d_gene: NA; j_gene: TRBJ2-7; CDR3aa: CASSSPVGVAVRTYYEQYF
v_gene: TRBV18; d_gene: NA; j_gene: TRBJ1-2; CDR3aa: CASSPDSGDGYTF
v_gene: TRBV7-2; d_gene: TRBD1; j_gene: TRBJ1-2; CDR3aa: CASSLFSGGEGGYTF
v_gene: TRBV19; d_gene: NA; j_gene: TRBJ1-5; CDR3aa: CASSLGRFNQPQHF
v_gene: TRBV29-1; d_gene: TRBD1; j_gene: TRBJ2-2; CDR3aa: CSGDRGNTGELFF
v_gene: TRBV18; d_gene: TRBD1; j_gene: TRBJ2-5; CDR3aa: CASASRQGRETQYF
v_gene: TRBV2; d_gene: NA; j_gene: TRBJ1-1; CDR3aa: CASRVRQNTEAFF
v_gene: TRBV6-1; d_gene: TRBD2; j_gene: TRBJ2-7; CDR3aa: CASGVAGGSEQYF
v_gene: TRBV29-1; d_gene: TRBD2; j_gene: TRBJ2-3; CDR3aa: CSAGGRAGSTDTQYF
v_gene: TRBV6-2/TRBV6-3; d_gene: NA; j_gene: TRBJ2-1; CDR3aa: CASSVPGRSYNEQFF
v_gene: TRBV19; d_gene: NA; j_gene: TRBJ2-7; CDR3aa: CASSMGHSYEQYF
v_gene: TRBV6-5; d_gene: NA; j_gene: TRBJ1-2; CDR3aa: CASSSDLINYGYTF
v_gene: TRBV2; d_gene: TRBD2; j_gene: TRBJ2-1; CDR3aa: CASSDTSGTPLMSSYNEQFF
v_gene: TRBV29-1; d_gene: TRBD1; j_gene: TRBJ1-2; CDR3aa: CSVGTGFNGYTF
v_gene: TRBV5-6; d_gene: NA; j_gene: TRBJ2-3; CDR3aa: CASGATYTDTQYF
v_gene: TRBV6-1; d_gene: NA; j_gene: TRBJ1-5; CDR3aa: CASTRGGTQPQHF
v_gene: TRBV11-2; d_gene: NA; j_gene: TRBJ1-6; CDR3aa: CASSLGGGSPLHF
v_gene: TRBV3-1; d_gene: NA; j_gene: TRBJ1-2; CDR3aa: CASSQDYRTLGDYTF
v_gene: TRBV2; d_gene: NA; j_gene: TRBJ2-1; CDR3aa: CASRARGYSYNEQFF
v_gene: TRBV4-3; d_gene: NA; j_gene: TRBJ2-3; CDR3aa: CASSLRGMGSFPSDTDTQYF
v_gene: TRBV7-8; d_gene: TRBD2; j_gene: TRBJ2-7; CDR3aa: CASSLVPREGEQYF
v_gene: TRBV11-2; d_gene: NA; j_gene: TRBJ2-1; CDR3aa: CASSSQTSYREQFF
v_gene: TRBV20-1; d_gene: NA; j_gene: TRBJ1-6; CDR3aa: CSARDAGGSYNSPLHF
v_gene: TRBV20-1; d_gene: NA; j_gene: TRBJ1-4; CDR3aa: CSASEGMFKLFF
v_gene: TRBV24-1; d_gene: NA; j_gene: NA; CDR3aa: CATSDWQGETQYF
v_gene: TRBV20-1; d_gene: NA; j_gene: TRBJ2-1; CDR3aa: CSARARQSRQFF
v_gene: TRBV27; d_gene: TRBD1; j_gene: TRBJ2-1; CDR3aa: CASSLSRQGALYEQFF
v_gene: TRBV9; d_gene: NA; j_gene: TRBJ1-2; CDR3aa: CASSVASAHDGNYGYTF
v_gene: TRBV5-1; d_gene: NA; j_gene: TRBJ1-4; CDR3aa: CASSPPLGGTNEKLFF
v_gene: TRBV3-1; d_gene: TRBD2; j_gene: TRBJ2-2; CDR3aa: CASSQDGGLAGDTGELFF
v_gene: TRBV11-3; d_gene: NA; j_gene: TRBJ2-5; CDR3aa: CASSFWPGQETQYF
v_gene: TRBV29-1; d_gene: TRBD1; j_gene: TRBJ1-2; CDR3aa: CSVVGQGALYGYTF